Presented here are 26 T cell receptor beta chains from one specimen sequenced in a study of T cell clones after liver transplantation. This table comes from immunoSEQ multiplex PCR, and its TCRdb copy is limited to in-frame clones, with some not included. The sample lists 55,000 to 80,000 clones, 90% occurring once. The starting material was CD4+ T cells from blood, obtained before liver transplant. These receptors were collected from a human donor who received a liver transplant.

This chain joins TRBV27 and TRBJ2-7; 8 positions agree with TRBD1. CDR3 length equals 15 residues. CDR1 and CDR2 (germline): MNHEY, SMNVEV (reference sequence). The J segment lost 2 bases and the V segment lost 6 bases, leaving 9 bases of the junction unmatched. In nucleotides, the CDR3 is TGTGCCAGCAGGCCCGGCGGGACAGGAACCTACGAGCAGTACTTC. This codes for CASRPGGTGTYEQYF.

The chain has TRBV7-3 and TRBJ2-7, with 13 positions matching TRBD2. Trimming cost V 5 bases and J 6 bases; bases outside gene matches: 4. CDR1 and CDR2 from the germline V gene are SGHTA and FQGTGA. The length of the CDR3 is 14 residues. The CDR3 DNA reads TGTGCCAGCAGCACCGGGACTAGCGGGACCGAGCAGTACTTC. Translating it yields CASSTGTSGTEQYF.

The chain couples TRBV20-1 to TRBJ1-4; D unresolved. The length of the CDR3 is 11 residues. V lost 1 base to trimming and J lost 8 bases, with 5 bases between them. The germline V gene encodes CDR1 DFQATT and CDR2 SNEGSKA (reference sequence). This chain's CDR3 is CSARVGEKLFF. The DNA for the CDR3 is TGCAGTGCTAGAGTTGGGGAAAAACTGTTTTTT.

The CDR3 region is CASSLQGGSNTGELFF. In nucleotides, the CDR3 is TGTGCCAGCAGCCTACAGGGTGGGTCGAACACCGGGGAGCTGTTTTTT. The chain recombines TRBV4-2 with TRBJ2-2; perhaps TRBD1 as D (6 bases). The germline gives CDR1 LGHNA, CDR2 YNFKEQ. The V and J ends lost 4 bases and 0 bases respectively, with 12 bases between them. This CDR3 region has 16 residues.

V usage is TRBV10-1 and J usage is TRBJ2-3; 12 positions match TRBD2. The CDR3 has 19 residues. The ends lost 1 base at V and 2 bases at J; junction bases unmatched: 10. The germline CDR1 and CDR2 sequences are WNHNN and SYGVQD (reference sequence). CDR3 sequence: CASSEFFLPSGRDTDTQYF. Written as DNA, the CDR3 is TGCGCCAGCAGTGAGTTTTTCCTCCCTAGCGGGAGGGACACAGATACGCAGTATTTT.

The chain carries TRBV7-3 and TRBJ2-2; D is unclear. The CDR3 consists of 13 residues. Trimming removed 5 bases at V and 5 bases at J, with 9 bases between. Germline CDR1 SGHTA, CDR2 FQGTGA. The DNA of the CDR3 is TGTGCCAGCAGCCTGGACCGTACCGGGGAGCTGTTTTTT. Translating it yields CASSLDRTGELFF.

This clone was seen a single time. The chain has TRBV7-9 and TRBJ1-1; D uncertain. The CDR3 sequence is 15 residues long. V shed 1 base and J shed 1 base, with 10 bases lying between them. The germline V gene has CDR1 SEHNR and CDR2 FQNEAQ (reference sequence). Here the CDR3 reads CASSLVPRGNTEAFF. The CDR3 DNA is TGTGCCAGCAGCTTAGTTCCAAGAGGGAACACTGAAGCTTTCTTT.

The J gene is TRBJ1-1, the V gene TRBV6-1, with TRBD1 matching 7 bases. In germline, CDR1 is MNHNS, CDR2 SASEGT. CDR3 length: 13 residues. V lost 4 bases, J lost 8 bases, and 7 bases stayed unmatched. This CDR3 reads CASSGRQGREAFF. CDR3 nucleotide sequence: TGTGCCAGCAGTGGACGACAGGGCAGGGAAGCTTTCTTT.

The chain links TRBV4-3 to TRBJ1-4; D is uncertain. CDR3 length: 16 residues. Germline V gives CDR1 LGHNA, CDR2 YSLEER. V was clipped by 0 bases and J by 8 bases, with 16 bases between them. The CDR3 sequence is CASSQDMHRSNEKLFF. DNA of the CDR3: TGCGCCAGCAGCCAAGATATGCACCGAAGCAACGAAAAACTGTTTTTT.

The rearrangement joins TRBV5-6 to TRBJ2-7, with TRBD2 matching 10 bases. The CDR3 extends over 15 amino acids. The germline gives CDR1 SGHDT, CDR2 YYEEEE. Trimming took 4 bases from V and 0 from J; bases not matched to a gene: 4. The CDR3 DNA sequence: TGTGCCAGCAGCAGGACTAGCGGATACTCCTACGAGCAGTACTTC. Amino acids: CASSRTSGYSYEQYF.

This chain uses TRBV5-1 with TRBJ2-4; D ambiguous. Germline loops: CDR1 SGHRS, CDR2 YFSETQ. V gave up 0 bases and J gave up 5 bases, with 6 bases separating them. The CDR3 extends over 13 amino acids. The CDR3 protein is CASSLGTQNIQYF. The CDR3 bases are TGCGCCAGCAGCTTGGGCACCCAAAACATTCAGTACTTC.

This sequence joins TRBV19 and TRBJ2-3; no definite D call. This CDR3 spans 15 amino acids. Germline V gives CDR1 LNHDA, CDR2 SQIVND (reference sequence). Trimming removed 3 bases from V and 7 bases from J, with 17 bases in between. The CDR3 here is CASSINNQGRYTQYF. CDR3 bases: TGTGCCAGTAGTATTAATAACCAAGGCCGTTATACGCAGTATTTT.

The J gene is TRBJ2-7, the V gene TRBV5-1; 7 nucleotides align to TRBD1. Germline V gene lookup returns CDR1 SGHRS and CDR2 YFSETQ. V lost 1 base and J lost 3; bases outside the gene matches: 10. The CDR3 spans 16 residues. DNA of the CDR3: TGCGCCAGCAGCTTGACTCGGGACAGCACCTACTACGAGCAGTACTTC. The encoded protein is CASSLTRDSTYYEQYF.

CDR3 protein: CASSQGQGRYGYTF. The CDR3 nucleotides are TGTGCCAGCAGCCAAGGACAGGGGAGGTATGGCTACACCTTC. The rearrangement joins TRBV7-3 to TRBJ1-2; 9 bases agree with TRBD1. With 5 bases clipped from V and 5 bases from J, the junction kept 6 bases outside the gene matches. This CDR3 spans 14 amino acids. Germline CDR1 reads SGHTA; CDR2 reads FQGTGA.

The chain has TRBV6-1 and TRBJ2-5, with 8 positions matching TRBD1. The CDR3 runs 16 residues. The V gene end was trimmed by 4 bases and the J gene end by 2 bases; junction bases not matched to a gene: 9. Germline CDR1 reads MNHNS; CDR2 reads SASEGT. CDR3 region: CASSGWTGTFQETQYF. The CDR3 DNA reads TGTGCCAGCAGTGGGTGGACAGGGACCTTTCAAGAGACCCAGTACTTC.

V usage is TRBV28 and J usage is TRBJ2-3; D might be TRBD2 (6 bases). The CDR3 has 14 residues. V lost 2 bases and J lost 0, with 6 bases in between. Germline CDR1 MDHEN, CDR2 SYDVKM. The CDR3: CASSLGGSTDTQYF. The CDR3 DNA sequence: TGTGCCAGCAGTTTAGGGGGGAGCACAGATACGCAGTATTTT. The full variable domain, completed using reference TRBV28 and TRBJ2-3, is DVKVTQSSRYLVKRTGEKVFLECVQDMDHENMFWYRQDPGLGLRLIYFSYDVKMKEKGDIPEGYSVSREKKERFSLILESASTNQTSMYLCASSLGGSTDTQYFGPGTRLTVL.

The chain employs TRBV29-1 and TRBJ2-3, with D possibly matching TRBD1 (6 bases). Trimming took off 6 bases at V and 8 bases at J, with 24 bases between the two ends. The CDR3 covers 15 residues. Germline CDR1 SQVTM, CDR2 ANQGSEA. The CDR3 DNA follows: TGCAGCGTCGACGGGACACAATCCTCCGCCGGTACGCAGTATTTT. It encodes CSVDGTQSSAGTQYF.

The rearrangement links TRBV11-3 to TRBJ2-1; the match to TRBD2 covers 11 bases. The CDR3 sequence is 16 residues long. Germline V gene sequence: CDR1 SGHNT, CDR2 YENEEA. J was trimmed by 7 bases and V by 1 base; bases with no gene match: 6. CDR3 amino acids: CASSLVSSGRGNEQFF. The CDR3, as DNA: TGTGCCAGCAGCTTAGTCAGTAGCGGGAGGGGGAATGAGCAGTTCTTC.

V is TRBV19 and J is TRBJ2-7, with TRBD2 identical over 8 bases. The CDR3 spans 13 residues. J lost 4 bases, V lost 8 bases, and 7 bases had no gene match. In germline, CDR1 is LNHDA, CDR2 SQIVND (reference sequence). CDR3 residues: CASRSSGSYEQYF. The CDR3 region has the DNA TGTGCCAGTCGGTCCAGCGGGAGTTACGAGCAGTACTTC. The complete variable domain, with remaining parts taken from reference TRBV19 and TRBJ2-7, reads DGGITQSPKYLFRKEGQNVTLSCEQNLNHDAMYWYRQDPGQGLRLIYYSQIVNDFQKGDIAEGYSVSREKKESFPLTVTSAQKNPTAFYLCASRSSGSYEQYFGPGTRLTVT.

The chain uses TRBV4-3 and TRBJ1-2; D unresolved. CDR3 length: 15 residues. V was cut by 1 base and J by 5 bases, with 14 bases left in between. The germline gives CDR1 LGHNA, CDR2 YSLEER. As DNA, the CDR3 is TGCGCCAGCAGCCAAGTTCCAGGCGCCGGTTATGGCTACACCTTC. Its translation: CASSQVPGAGYGYTF.

This clone is a singleton in its sample. The chain couples TRBV9 to TRBJ1-2; D unresolved. Trimming removed 0 bases at V and 5 bases at J, with 14 bases between. CDR1 and CDR2 (germline): SGDLS, YYNGEE. The CDR3 has 15 amino acids. This chain's CDR3 is CASSVADRVEYGYTF. The DNA of the CDR3 is TGTGCCAGCAGCGTAGCCGATAGGGTCGAGTATGGCTACACCTTC.

The CDR3 region has the DNA TGTGCCAGTAGTTGGACAGGATCCTACGAGCAGTACTTC. Translating it yields CASSWTGSYEQYF. The chain employs TRBV19 and TRBJ2-7, with 7 bases lining up with TRBD1. There are 13 residues in the CDR3. Per the germline V gene, CDR1 is LNHDA and CDR2 is SQIVND (reference sequence). With V trimmed by 5 bases and J by 1 base, 2 bases remained unmatched.

V gene TRBV19 combines with J gene TRBJ1-2; 12 bases are shared with TRBD1. This CDR3 region has 14 residues. V lost 8 bases and J lost 3; bases outside the gene matches: 4. CDR1 and CDR2 from the germline V gene are LNHDA and SQIVND (reference sequence). The CDR3 DNA is TGTGCCAGTCGGGGACAGGGGGCTTACTATGGCTACACCTTC. Residues: CASRGQGAYYGYTF.

This chain joins TRBV5-1 and TRBJ1-4, with D possibly matching TRBD1 (6 bases). This CDR3 has 13 residues. Germline V lookup: CDR1 SGHRS, CDR2 YFSETQ. Trimming removed 0 bases at V and 13 bases at J, with 13 bases between. The CDR3 DNA reads TGCGCCAGCAGCTTGGAGGGCAGGGGAAGACTGTTTTTT. This gives the protein CASSLEGRGRLFF. The full variable domain, its missing parts supplied by reference TRBV5-1 and TRBJ1-4, is KAGVTQTPRYLIKTRGQQVTLSCSPISGHRSVSWYQQTPGQGLQFLFEYFSETQRNKGNFPGRFSGRQFSNSRSEMNVSTLELGDSALYLCASSLEGRGRLFFGSGTQLSVL.

This clone was observed once. The gene calls are TRBV15 and TRBJ1-2, with 10 bases fitting TRBD1. V shed 8 bases and J 2 bases; nucleotides not matched to a gene: 5. The CDR3 covers 14 residues. Per germline, CDR1 LNHNV and CDR2 YYDKDF (reference sequence). In nucleotides, the CDR3 is TGTGCCACCGCACCGGGACAGGGGAACTATGGCTACACCTTC. Translated: CATAPGQGNYGYTF. The variable domain in full, with the rest retrieved from reference TRBV15 and TRBJ1-2, is DAMVIQNPRYQVTQFGKPVTLSCSQTLNHNVMYWYQQKSSQAPKLLFHYYDKDFNNEADTPDNFQSRRPNTSFCFLDIRSPGLGDTAMYLCATAPGQGNYGYTFGSGTRLTVV.

V and J are TRBV2 and TRBJ2-3; 7 nucleotides match TRBD1. This CDR3 contains 14 residues. Germline V CDR1 and CDR2: SNHLY, FYNNEI. The V and J ends lost 4 bases and 1 base, in that order; junction bases with no gene match: 2. The CDR3 bases are TGTGCCAGCAGTGGAGGGACAGGCACAGATACGCAGTATTTT. Its translation: CASSGGTGTDTQYF.